This record concerns one TCR beta chain sequence. Its antigen is undetermined. This sample stems from a study of OX40 agonist ivuxolimab in advanced cancers. Background on the study: Patients were under 90% male with ages roughly 23 to 79, mean roughly 55. The study reported partial responses in three patients: one hepatocellular carcinoma, two cutaneous melanoma.

General study points: Low normalized T-cell clonal expansion was also seen in some nonresponders. At doses 0.1 to 3.0 mg/kg, CD4+ and CD8+ clones expanded.

Profiling relied on immunoSEQ multiplex PCR, and the TCRdb table lists in-frame clones only, not all of them. This table has around 140,000 clones, under 95% appearing once. The CDR3 length is 14 residues. Trimming stripped 4 bases from V and 4 bases from J, with 14 bases between. The germline V gene encodes CDR1 SGHDT and CDR2 YYEEEE. The gene calls are TRBV5-6 and TRBJ1-2, with a possible D match to TRBD1 (5 bases). This clonotype originated in an adult with an advanced solid tumor such as melanoma, head and neck, liver or kidney cancer. Sequenced here: CD4+ or CD8+ T cells sorted from blood, sampled in a trial of the OX40 agonist ivuxolimab. CDR3 bases: TGTGCCAGCAGCGGGACCTCGGTGGGCTATGGCTACACCTTC. Encoded protein: CASSGTSVGYGYTF.